This T cell receptor beta chain was recorded in a study of T cell responses to AZD1222 COVID-19 vaccine. Germline CDR1 and CDR2: SGDLS and YYNGEE. The CDR3 consists of 15 residues. V was cut by 3 bases and J by 8 bases, with 18 bases left in between. Doses given second, at about 4 or about 12 weeks, were pooled. Study-wide points: With two AZD1222 doses given, Spike-specific TCR breadth and depth both rose. Females made up more of the donors, who were largely white British, and clonal diversity may have come out too low.

This clone was observed a few times. Its antigen is unidentified. The protocol was immunoSEQ multiplex PCR, while the TCRdb copy is restricted to in-frame clones and leaves out a portion. The sample lists tens of thousands of clones; roughly 90% were seen once. The TCR was taken from an adult who received the AZD1222 COVID-19 vaccine. The specimen comprised peripheral blood, sampled 28 days after the second AZD1222 dose. The chain uses TRBV9 and TRBJ2-1; tentatively, D is TRBD2 (6 bases). CDR3 nucleotide sequence: TGTGCCAGCAGCGGCGGGACCCACCGTGGGGATGAGCAGTTCTTC. This encodes CASSGGTHRGDEQFF.